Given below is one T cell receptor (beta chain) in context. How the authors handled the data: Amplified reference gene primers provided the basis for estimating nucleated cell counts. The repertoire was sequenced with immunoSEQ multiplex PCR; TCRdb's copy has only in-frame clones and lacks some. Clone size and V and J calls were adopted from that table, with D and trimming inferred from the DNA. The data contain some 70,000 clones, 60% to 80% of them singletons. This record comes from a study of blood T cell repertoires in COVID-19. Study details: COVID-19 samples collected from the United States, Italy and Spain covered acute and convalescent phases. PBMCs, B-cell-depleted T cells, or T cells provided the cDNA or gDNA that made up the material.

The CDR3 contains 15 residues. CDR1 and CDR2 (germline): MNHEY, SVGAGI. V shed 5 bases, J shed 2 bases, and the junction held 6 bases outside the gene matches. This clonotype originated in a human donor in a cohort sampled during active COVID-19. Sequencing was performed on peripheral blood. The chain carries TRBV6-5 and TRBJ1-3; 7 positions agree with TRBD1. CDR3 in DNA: TGTGCCAGCAGTAGAGGACAGGACACTGGAAACACCATATATTTT. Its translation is CASSRGQDTGNTIYF.